What follows are 26 T cell receptor beta chains derived from one specimen sequenced in a study of vaccination effects on CD4 cells after COVID-19. Using immunoSEQ multiplex PCR, the repertoire was profiled, and TCRdb retains in-frame clones only, with some absent. The table lists 15,000 or so clones, around 82% of them singletons, with around a sixth in the top ten. Under the ViraFEST assay, PBMC were stimulated with viral peptide pools so that antigen-specific CD4+ T cells expanded. Sequencing was performed afterwards. Upon completion of under eleven days in culture, CD4+ T cells were isolated. PCR confirmed that the person was infected with SARS-CoV-2 between March and December 2020. Two-dose BNT162b2 or mRNA-1273 vaccination was given to participants. The antigens these receptors bind are not known. The starting material was CD4+ T cells from PBMCs cultured with SARS-CoV-2 spike peptides, obtained after COVID-19 vaccination. These receptors all come from a human donor who had a prior SARS-CoV-2 infection.

The chain uses TRBV6-1 and TRBJ1-1; D gene uncertain. Trimming stripped 2 bases from V and 0 bases from J, with 4 bases between. Germline lookup yields CDR1 MNHNS and CDR2 SASEGT. This CDR3 is built from 13 residues. The CDR3 loop is CASSETMNTEAFF. In DNA, the CDR3 is TGTGCCAGCAGTGAAACTATGAACACTGAAGCTTTCTTT.

CDR3 nucleotide sequence: TGTGCCAGCAGCTCTCGCCGGGACTCCACCACAGATACGCAGTATTTT. This gives the protein CASSSRRDSTTDTQYF. J is TRBJ2-3 and V is TRBV7-2; tentative D call: TRBD2 (6 bases). The ends were cut back, 4 bases at V and 2 bases at J, with 16 bases in the middle. The CDR3 covers 16 residues. Germline V gene lookup returns CDR1 SGHTA and CDR2 FQGNSA.

V and J are TRBV5-1 and TRBJ1-5; 10 bases are a match to TRBD1. This CDR3 comprises 14 residues. Trimming took 5 bases from V and 4 from J; bases not matched to a gene: 3. From germline, CDR1 is SGHRS and CDR2 YFSETQ. The CDR3: CASSRTGGNQPQHF. CDR3 in DNA: TGCGCCAGCAGTCGGACAGGGGGGAATCAGCCCCAGCATTTT.

The rearrangement uses TRBV7-8 and TRBJ2-1, with a tentative D call TRBD2 (6 bases). CDR3 size: 14 residues. Germline V gives CDR1 SGHVS, CDR2 FQNEAQ. Trimming took off 3 bases at V and 4 bases at J, with 10 bases between the two ends. The chain's CDR3 is CASSFFGGYNEQFF. Written as DNA, the CDR3 is TGTGCCAGCAGCTTCTTTGGGGGGTACAATGAGCAGTTCTTC.

This clone has only one observation. This chain links TRBV12-2 with TRBJ1-5; the table's D call, TRBD1, was not checked against the DNA. TRBV12-2 is a pseudogene. This CDR3 region has 16 residues. DNA for the CDR3: TGTGCAAGTCGCTTAGCAGGCAGGCAGGGCAATCAGCCCCAGCATTTT. It specifies CASRLAGRQGNQPQHF.

The chain joins TRBV5-1 to TRBJ1-3, with D possibly matching TRBD1 (6 bases). Germline V gene lookup returns CDR1 SGHRS and CDR2 YFSETQ. The CDR3 loop spans 18 amino acids. V was cut by 4 bases and J by 0 bases, with 20 bases left in between. The CDR3 sequence: CASSQGQSWGSSGNTIYF. The CDR3 DNA reads as TGCGCCAGCAGCCAAGGACAGTCGTGGGGGAGCTCTGGAAACACCATATATTTT.

This sequence joins TRBV7-2 and TRBJ2-7, with 13 bases aligning to TRBD2. The length of the CDR3 is 15 residues. V shed 4 bases and J 8 bases; nucleotides not matched to a gene: 8. The germline V gene encodes CDR1 SGHTA and CDR2 FQGNSA. The CDR3 loop is CASSSRTSGGWKQYF. The CDR3, as DNA: TGTGCCAGCAGCTCCCGGACTAGCGGGGGATGGAAGCAGTACTTC. Variable domain in full (rest from reference TRBV7-2 and TRBJ2-7): GAGVSQSPSNKVTEKGKDVELRCDPISGHTALYWYRQSLGQGLEFLIYFQGNSAPDKSGLPSDRFSAERTGGSVSTLTIQRTQQEDSAVYLCASSSRTSGGWKQYFGPGTRLTVT.

This chain uses TRBV7-2 with TRBJ2-3, with TRBD2 identical over 7 bases. J gave up 4 bases and V 1 base, and 11 bases lay outside the gene matches. This CDR3 is built from 17 residues. Per the germline V gene, CDR1 is SGHTA and CDR2 is FQGNSA. CDR3 region: CASSLGQAGRYPDTQYF. CDR3 nucleotide sequence: TGTGCCAGCAGCTTAGGTCAAGCGGGGAGATATCCAGATACGCAGTATTTT.

The CDR3 region has the DNA TGCAGCGTTGAGACTAACAGGGGCCAAGCTTTCTTT. It specifies CSVETNRGQAFF. The V call is TRBV29-1, the J call TRBJ1-1; TRBD1 aligns across 7 bases. Germline CDR1 reads SQVTM; CDR2 reads ANQGSEA. The ends lost 3 bases at V and 9 bases at J; junction bases unmatched: 7. The CDR3 contains 12 residues.

The chain recombines TRBV4-2 with TRBJ2-3; 11 bases line up with TRBD2. Germline values: CDR1 LGHNA, CDR2 YNFKEQ. Germline trimming cut 1 base from V and 2 bases from J; bases unmatched to any gene: 14. The length of the CDR3 is 20 residues. This chain's CDR3 is CASSQAGPGLAGPVTDTQYF. CDR3 DNA: TGTGCCAGCAGCCAAGCAGGTCCAGGACTAGCGGGCCCCGTCACAGATACGCAGTATTTT.

The chain employs TRBV27 and TRBJ2-2, with 9 bases aligning to TRBD2. Per germline, CDR1 MNHEY and CDR2 SMNVEV (reference sequence). With V trimmed by 6 bases and J by 4 bases, 9 bases remained unmatched. CDR3 size: 16 residues. CDR3 DNA: TGTGCCAGCAGGATTAGCGGGAGTCGTATCACCGGGGAGCTGTTTTTT. It translates to CASRISGSRITGELFF.

The V call is TRBV29-1, the J call TRBJ2-1; D might be TRBD1 (6 bases). The CDR3 consists of 15 residues. The germline gives CDR1 SQVTM, CDR2 ANQGSEA. V was clipped by 3 bases and J by 7 bases, with 19 bases between them. CDR3: CSVDYLGGFINEQFF. The CDR3 DNA reads TGCAGCGTTGACTACTTAGGGGGTTTTATTAATGAGCAGTTCTTC.

This clone showed up just once. The gene calls are TRBV29-1 and TRBJ1-1; 9 nucleotides match TRBD1. CDR1 and CDR2 from the germline V gene are SQVTM and ANQGSEA. The J segment lost 4 bases and the V segment lost 6 bases, leaving 9 bases of the junction unmatched. CDR3 length: 14 residues. The CDR3: CSVPDRGLGTEAFF. The CDR3 bases are TGCAGCGTGCCGGACAGGGGTTTGGGCACTGAAGCTTTCTTT. Full variable domain (missing parts from reference TRBV29-1 and TRBJ1-1): SAVISQKPSRDICQRGTSLTIQCQVDSQVTMMFWYRQQPGQSLTLIATANQGSEATYESGFVIDKFPISRPNLTFSTLTVSNMSPEDSSIYLCSVPDRGLGTEAFFGQGTRLTVV.

The rearrangement joins TRBV19 to TRBJ2-7; 12 nucleotides match TRBD2. The CDR3 extends over 14 amino acids. With V trimmed by 4 bases and J by 6 bases, 4 bases remained unmatched. Germline-derived CDR1 and CDR2 are LNHDA and SQIVND (reference sequence). The DNA of the CDR3 is TGTGCCAGTAGTACGACTAGCGGGAGAAGCGAGCAGTACTTC. It encodes CASSTTSGRSEQYF. Full variable domain (rest looked up from reference TRBV19 and TRBJ2-7): DGGITQSPKYLFRKEGQNVTLSCEQNLNHDAMYWYRQDPGQGLRLIYYSQIVNDFQKGDIAEGYSVSREKKESFPLTVTSAQKNPTAFYLCASSTTSGRSEQYFGPGTRLTVT.

The chain has TRBV15 and TRBJ1-5; D is perhaps TRBD1 (6 bases). The germline V and J ends were trimmed by 0 bases and 5 bases, with 11 bases remaining between them. The CDR3 length is 15 residues. Germline CDR1 and CDR2: LNHNV and YYDKDF (reference sequence). The CDR3 sequence: CATSRDRGGDQPQHF. CDR3 in DNA: TGTGCCACCAGCAGAGATCGGGGGGGCGATCAGCCCCAGCATTTT. Filled out from reference TRBV15 and TRBJ1-5, the complete variable domain reads DAMVIQNPRYQVTQFGKPVTLSCSQTLNHNVMYWYQQKSSQAPKLLFHYYDKDFNNEADTPDNFQSRRPNTSFCFLDIRSPGLGDTAMYLCATSRDRGGDQPQHFGDGTRLSIL.

The genes are TRBV9 and TRBJ1-2; D remains ambiguous. V was cut by 0 bases and J by 8 bases, with 14 bases left in between. Germline lookup yields CDR1 SGDLS and CDR2 YYNGEE. CDR3 length equals 14 residues. DNA of the CDR3: TGTGCCAGCAGCGTAGATCTCCAGCCGGGGGGCTACACCTTC. It encodes CASSVDLQPGGYTF.

This chain links TRBV6-6 with TRBJ2-3; weak D call: TRBD2 (5 bases). This CDR3 region has 13 residues. Germline V gene lookup returns CDR1 MNHNY and CDR2 SVGAGI (reference sequence). V was trimmed by 6 bases and J by 4 bases, leaving 11 bases between them. The CDR3 loop reads CASRGGSADTQYF. The CDR3 DNA sequence: TGTGCCAGCAGGGGCGGGTCTGCAGATACGCAGTATTTT.

The chain links TRBV20-1 to TRBJ2-1; the match to TRBD2 covers 8 bases. This CDR3 is 16 amino acids long. Germline trimming cut 3 bases from V and 4 bases from J; bases unmatched to any gene: 11. Germline CDR1 reads DFQATT; CDR2 reads SNEGSKA (reference sequence). CDR3 coding DNA: TGCAGTGCTAGTTCCCCTAAGCGGGAGAATTACAATGAGCAGTTCTTC. Its translation is CSASSPKRENYNEQFF.

In the case of this clone: Distinct nucleotide sequences in the sample also encode this CDR3. J is TRBJ1-5 and V is TRBV5-5; the match to TRBD1 covers 7 bases. Trimming removed 0 bases from V and 1 base from J; junction bases left unmatched: 10. This CDR3 has 18 amino acids. CDR1 and CDR2 from the germline V gene are SGHKS and YYEKEE (reference sequence). CDR3 in DNA: TGTGCCAGCAGCTTGGGACAGGGTATGGGTGGGAGCAATCAGCCCCAGCATTTT. This translates into CASSLGQGMGGSNQPQHF.

V gene TRBV6-6 combines with J gene TRBJ2-2, with 15 bases matching TRBD2. The length of the CDR3 is 14 residues. Losses at the gene ends were 9 bases for V and 6 bases for J; bases not matched to a gene: 2. Germline assignment: CDR1 MNHNY and CDR2 SVGAGI (reference sequence). DNA of the CDR3: TGTGCCAGTGGGACTAGCGGGAGGCCCGGGGAGCTGTTTTTT. Translated: CASGTSGRPGELFF.

The V and J genes are TRBV5-4 and TRBJ1-2; no firm D call. Per the germline V gene, CDR1 is SGHNT and CDR2 is YYREEE (reference sequence). The V end was cut by 8 bases, the J end by 0 bases, with 11 bases between. The CDR3 totals 13 residues. Here the CDR3 reads CASSDGANYGYTF. The CDR3 DNA sequence: TGTGCCAGTTCGGACGGCGCTAACTATGGCTACACCTTC.

The chain recombines TRBV2 with TRBJ1-2; D uncertain. V was cut by 3 bases and J by 7 bases, with 12 bases left in between. The germline V gene has CDR1 SNHLY and CDR2 FYNNEI. The CDR3 covers 13 residues. CDR3 sequence reads: CASSDWGTGGYTF. CDR3 bases: TGTGCCAGCAGTGATTGGGGAACTGGTGGCTACACCTTC.

The rearrangement joins TRBV5-1 to TRBJ1-3; 11 bases match TRBD1. CDR1 SGHRS and CDR2 YFSETQ come from the germline V gene. CDR3 length: 17 residues. Unmatched junction bases numbered 2, after V lost 0 bases and J lost 0 bases. The CDR3: CASSLVGQGASGNTIYF. In nucleotides, the CDR3 is TGCGCCAGCAGCTTGGTTGGACAGGGGGCCTCTGGAAACACCATATATTTT.

The table lists this clone with a count of one. V is TRBV18 and J is TRBJ2-3; D is perhaps TRBD2 (6 bases). The CDR3 contains 15 residues. Germline V gene sequence: CDR1 KGHSH, CDR2 LQKENI. V lost 4 bases, J lost 2 bases, and 13 bases lay in between. CDR3 sequence reads: CASSQSPGDTDTQYF. As DNA, the CDR3 is TGTGCCAGCTCACAAAGCCCGGGGGACACAGATACGCAGTATTTT. Full variable domain (missing parts from reference TRBV18 and TRBJ2-3): NAGVMQNPRHLVRRRGQEARLRCSPMKGHSHVYWYRQLPEEGLKFMVYLQKENIIDESGMPKERFSAEFPKEGPSILRIQQVVRGDSAAYFCASSQSPGDTDTQYFGPGTRLTVL.

The CDR3, as DNA: TGTGCCAGCAGTTTTTGGGCTGTCGGTTCACCCCTCCACTTT. Translated, it gives CASSFWAVGSPLHF. The genes are TRBV28 and TRBJ1-6; D uncertain. V was cut by 3 bases and J by 9 bases, with 12 bases left in between. This CDR3 contains 14 residues. Germline V gene sequence: CDR1 MDHEN, CDR2 SYDVKM.

This clone has a single count. The chain links TRBV5-1 to TRBJ2-7; D possibly matches TRBD1 or TRBD2 (7 bases each). From germline, CDR1 is SGHRS and CDR2 YFSETQ. The CDR3 covers 16 residues. Trimming took off 0 bases at V and 4 bases at J, with 17 bases between the two ends. CDR3 coding DNA: TGCGCCAGCAGCTTGGCCCCCGGGCAGGGGGGGTACGAGCAGTACTTC. Its protein product is CASSLAPGQGGYEQYF.